This T cell receptor (beta chain) came from a study of Ad26.COV2.S vaccination and SARS-CoV-2 variants. Study-level background: COV1001, an Ad26.COV2.S trial, supplied this vaccine-arm donor. Recipients of Ad26.COV2.S got it intramuscularly, once or twice 56 days apart. Study results and caveats: Similar non-spike TCR breadth was observed in recipients of vaccine and of placebo.

V was pared by 0 bases and J by 0 bases, with 6 bases between. CDR1 is SGHRS and CDR2 is YFSETQ in the germline V gene. The CDR3 has 14 amino acids. Treatment of the sample: about 20 received Ad26.COV2.S at low or high dose, single or two shots; 5 received placebo; per-sample allocation not given. Sampling happened 63 days after the first vaccine or placebo injection. Ad26 vector vaccine expressed Wuhan-strain SARS-CoV-2 spike. Sequencing used immunoSEQ multiplex PCR; TCRdb keeps in-frame clones, though not all of them. The sample lists roughly 700,000 clones, 89% seen once, with over 1.3% in the top ten. A word on this clone: Antigen unknown. This CDR3 is also generated by other DNA sequences in the sample.

The TCR sequence derives from a person between 18 and 65 years old who received the Ad26.COV2.S COVID-19 vaccine or a placebo. The material sequenced was peripheral blood, taken in a trial of Ad26.COV2.S vaccine versus placebo. The genes are TRBV5-1 and TRBJ2-5; possibly TRBD1 for D (5 bases). The chain's CDR3 is CASSLGTNQETQYF. CDR3 nucleotide sequence: TGCGCCAGCAGCTTGGGGACAAACCAAGAGACCCAGTACTTC.